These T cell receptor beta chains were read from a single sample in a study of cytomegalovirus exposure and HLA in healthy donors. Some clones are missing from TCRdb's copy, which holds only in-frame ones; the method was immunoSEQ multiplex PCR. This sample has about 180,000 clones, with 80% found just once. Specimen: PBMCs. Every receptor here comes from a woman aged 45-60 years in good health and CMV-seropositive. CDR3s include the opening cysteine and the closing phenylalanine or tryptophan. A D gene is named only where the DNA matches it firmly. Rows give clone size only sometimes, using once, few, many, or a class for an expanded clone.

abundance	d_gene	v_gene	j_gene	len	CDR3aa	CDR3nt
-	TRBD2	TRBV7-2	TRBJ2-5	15	CASSPRTSGQETQYF	TGTGCCAGCAGCCCAAGGACTAGCGGACAAGAGACCCAGTACTTC
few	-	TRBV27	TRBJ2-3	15	CASSFGQRNTDTQYF	TGTGCCAGCAGTTTCGGACAGAGGAACACAGATACGCAGTATTTT
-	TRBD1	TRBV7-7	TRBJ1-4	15	CASSSRTGSGEKLFF	TGTGCTAGCAGCTCTAGGACAGGGTCGGGTGAAAAACTGTTTTTT
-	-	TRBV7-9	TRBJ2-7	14	CASSFWPLPDEQYF	TGTGCCAGCAGCTTCTGGCCCCTCCCAGACGAGCAGTACTTC
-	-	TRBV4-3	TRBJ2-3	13	CASSPSLGVAQYF	TGCGCCAGCAGCCCATCCCTAGGAGTGGCGCAGTATTTT
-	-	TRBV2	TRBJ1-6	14	CASSDAGDNSPLHF	TGTGCCAGCAGTGATGCAGGGGATAATTCACCCCTCCACTTT
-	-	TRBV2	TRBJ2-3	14	CASSGSRDTDTQYF	TGTGCCAGCAGTGGAAGCCGGGACACAGATACGCAGTATTTT
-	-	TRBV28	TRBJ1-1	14	CASSPPSRSTEAFF	TGTGCCAGCAGTCCACCCTCCCGGTCCACTGAAGCTTTCTTT
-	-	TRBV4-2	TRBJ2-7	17	CASSPAQLRMRPYEQYF	TGTGCCAGCAGCCCGGCCCAGTTGCGGATGCGCCCCTACGAGCAGTACTTC
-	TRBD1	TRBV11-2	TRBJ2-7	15	CASSPGDRIAYEQYF	TGTGCCAGCAGCCCCGGGGACAGGATTGCCTACGAGCAGTACTTC
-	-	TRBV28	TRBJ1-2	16	CASSLLAGVLTYGYTF	TGTGCCAGCAGTTTATTGGCAGGGGTCCTCACCTATGGCTACACCTTC
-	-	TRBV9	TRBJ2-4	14	CASSVAPAGNIQYF	TGTGCCAGCAGCGTAGCTCCGGCAGGGAACATTCAGTACTTC
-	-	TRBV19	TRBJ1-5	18	CASLRERGPGHSNQPQHF	TGTGCCAGCCTACGGGAGAGGGGACCTGGGCATAGCAATCAGCCCCAGCATTTT
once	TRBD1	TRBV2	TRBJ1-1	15	CASRDERQGNTEAFF	TGTGCCAGCAGGGACGAAAGACAGGGGAACACTGAAGCTTTCTTT
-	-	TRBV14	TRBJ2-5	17	CASSQGILVGAQETQYF	TGTGCCAGCAGCCAAGGGATTTTAGTGGGAGCCCAAGAGACCCAGTACTTC
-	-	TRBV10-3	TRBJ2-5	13	CAISVRPQETQYF	TGTGCCATCAGTGTCAGGCCCCAAGAGACCCAGTACTTC
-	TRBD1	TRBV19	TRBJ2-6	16	CASRGHRGAGANVLTF	TGTGCCAGTAGGGGTCACAGGGGTGCTGGGGCCAACGTCCTGACTTTC
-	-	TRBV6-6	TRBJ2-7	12	CASSVPPYEQYF	TGTGCCAGCTCCGTTCCCCCCTACGAGCAGTACTTC
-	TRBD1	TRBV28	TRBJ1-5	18	CASSLGTVTPHGNQPQHF	TGTGCCAGCAGTTTGGGGACAGTGACCCCTCACGGGAATCAGCCCCAGCATTTT
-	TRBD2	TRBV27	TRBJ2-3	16	CASSFSAGVVTDTQYF	TGTGCCAGCAGTTTTTCGGCGGGAGTGGTCACAGATACGCAGTATTTT
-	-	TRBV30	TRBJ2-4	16	CAWTRRPRGGKNIQYF	TGTGCCTGGACCCGACGGCCCAGGGGTGGCAAAAACATTCAGTACTTC
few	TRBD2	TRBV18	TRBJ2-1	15	CASSRTSGSDNEQFF	TGTGCCAGCTCACGGACTAGCGGATCCGACAATGAGCAGTTCTTC
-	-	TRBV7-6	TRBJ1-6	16	CASSLGGRGSNSPLHF	TGTGCCAGCAGCTTAGGAGGGAGGGGTAGTAATTCACCCCTCCACTTT
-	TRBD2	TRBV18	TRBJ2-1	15	CASSPVAGSDNEQFF	TGTGCCAGCTCACCAGTAGCGGGGAGTGACAATGAGCAGTTCTTC
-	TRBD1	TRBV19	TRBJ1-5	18	CASSIRDRAGKGNQPQHF	TGTGCCAGTAGTATTCGGGACAGGGCGGGGAAGGGGAATCAGCCCCAGCATTTT
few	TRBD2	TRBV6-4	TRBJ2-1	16	CASSDSSGSSYNEQFF	TGTGCCAGCAGTGACTCGAGCGGGAGCTCCTACAATGAGCAGTTCTTC
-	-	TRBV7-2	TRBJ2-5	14	CASSSQRGRETQYF	TGTGCCAGCAGCTCCCAGAGGGGGAGAGAGACCCAGTACTTC
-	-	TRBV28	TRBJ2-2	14	CASSLISLGGELFF	TGTGCCAGCAGTTTGATAAGCCTCGGGGGGGAGCTGTTTTTT
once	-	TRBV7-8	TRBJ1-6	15	CASSPSRGGYSPLHF	TGTGCCAGCAGCCCCTCCCGGGGGGGATATTCACCCCTCCACTTT
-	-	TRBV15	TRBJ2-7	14	CATSRGQPSYEQYF	TGTGCCACCAGCAGAGGACAGCCCTCCTACGAGCAGTACTTC
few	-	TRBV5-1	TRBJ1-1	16	CASRRRGNTLNTEAFF	TGCGCCAGCAGACGAAGGGGAAACACTTTGAACACTGAAGCTTTCTTT
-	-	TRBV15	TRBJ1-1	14	CATSRAPPRAEAFF	TGTGCCACCAGCAGAGCCCCCCCCCGGGCTGAAGCTTTCTTT
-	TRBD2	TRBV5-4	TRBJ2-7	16	CASSFTSGRYSYEQYF	TGTGCCAGCAGCTTTACTAGCGGGAGGTACTCCTACGAGCAGTACTTC
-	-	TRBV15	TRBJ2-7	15	CATSRDGGFLGEQYF	TGTGCCACCAGCAGAGATGGAGGATTTTTAGGCGAGCAGTACTTC
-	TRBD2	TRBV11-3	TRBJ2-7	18	CASSPGGTANGPDYEQYF	TGTGCCAGCAGCCCGGGAGGGACTGCCAATGGACCCGATTACGAGCAGTACTTC
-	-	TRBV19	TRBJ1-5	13	CASSKAVQGPQHF	TGTGCCAGTAGTAAGGCAGTCCAGGGGCCCCAGCATTTT
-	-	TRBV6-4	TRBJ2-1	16	CASSEVGGSSYNEQFF	TGTGCCAGCAGTGAGGTTGGCGGAAGCTCCTACAATGAGCAGTTCTTC
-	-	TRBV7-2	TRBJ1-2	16	CASSWKGREEVLGYTF	TGTGCCAGCAGCTGGAAGGGCAGGGAGGAAGTTCTTGGCTACACCTTC
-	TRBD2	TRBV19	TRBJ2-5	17	CASSRRFRTSGIETQYF	TGTGCCAGTAGTAGGCGGTTCCGGACTAGCGGAATTGAGACCCAGTACTTC
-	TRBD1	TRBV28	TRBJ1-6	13	CASFRQGTSPLHF	TGTGCCAGCTTCCGACAGGGGACTTCACCCCTCCACTTT
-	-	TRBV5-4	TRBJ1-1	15	CASSWETAMNTEAFF	TGTGCCAGCAGCTGGGAGACCGCCATGAACACTGAAGCTTTCTTT
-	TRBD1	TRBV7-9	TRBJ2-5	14	CASSLIGGGETQYF	TGTGCCAGCAGCTTAATAGGGGGCGGGGAGACCCAGTACTTC
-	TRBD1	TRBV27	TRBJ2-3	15	CASHFGQGASDTQYF	TGTGCCAGCCATTTCGGACAGGGGGCTTCAGATACGCAGTATTTT
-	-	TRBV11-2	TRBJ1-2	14	CASSLKAGLYGYTF	TGTGCCAGCAGCTTAAAAGCAGGCCTCTATGGCTACACCTTC
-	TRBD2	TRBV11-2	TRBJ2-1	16	CASSFRIAGGQDEQFF	TGTGCCAGCAGCTTTAGAATAGCGGGGGGGCAGGATGAGCAGTTCTTC
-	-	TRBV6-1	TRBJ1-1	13	CASSGQVSTEAFF	TGTGCCAGCAGTGGACAGGTTAGCACTGAAGCTTTCTTT